This entry lists 18 T cell receptor beta chains sequenced from one sample in a study of T-cell memory formation after mild COVID-19. TCRdb passed the 5' RACE reads through MiXCR, listing each CDR3 protein once. The table shows fewer than 350,000 distinct CDR3 sequences, with 14% occurring only once. The material sequenced was PBMCs or a T cell subset sorted from them (not recorded which). The receptors come from a man between 18 and 29 years old who had mild COVID-19 (a few samples of this study predate the infection). Cell type and time point are not known.

CDR3 in DNA: TGTGCCAGCACCACAGGGGACTCCTCGAACACCGGGGAGCTGTTTTTT. Translated, it gives CASTTGDSSNTGELFF. The V and J genes are TRBV3-1 and TRBJ2-2, with D tentatively TRBD1 (7 bases). CDR1 is LGHDT, CDR2 YNNKEL, per germline (reference sequence). The CDR3 length is 16 residues. The V end was cut by 7 bases, the J end by 0 bases, with 15 bases between.

This clonotype showed up just a few times. The DNA for the CDR3 is TGCGCCAGCAGCTTAGAGGGGGGAGTCCAAGAGACCCAGTACTTC. It specifies CASSLEGGVQETQYF. The V gene is TRBV5-1, the J gene TRBJ2-5; D may match TRBD1 or TRBD2 (6 bases each). V lost 2 bases, J lost 1 base, and 12 bases lay in between. The CDR3 has 15 amino acids. Per germline, CDR1 SGHRS and CDR2 YFSETQ.

This clonotype was detected a few times. The chain employs TRBV9 and TRBJ2-3, with TRBD1 identical over 9 bases. V shed 5 bases, J shed 8 bases, and the junction held 15 bases outside the gene matches. This CDR3 has 16 residues. The germline V gene has CDR1 SGDLS and CDR2 YYNGEE. Here the CDR3 DNA reads TGTGCCAGCAGTGACCCTAGGACAGGGGTCGGAGGTACGCAGTATTTT. The encoded protein is CASSDPRTGVGGTQYF.

Only a few counts were recorded for this clonotype. The CDR3 nucleotides read TGTGCCAGCAGCTTCAGACAGGGCGAGGTGGAGACCCAGTACTTC. Amino acids: CASSFRQGEVETQYF. This sequence joins TRBV7-2 and TRBJ2-5; the match to TRBD1 covers 7 bases. V lost 3 bases, J lost 5 bases, and 9 bases stayed unmatched. The CDR3 has 15 residues. From germline, CDR1 is SGHTA and CDR2 FQGNSA.

The chain couples TRBV18 to TRBJ1-6; TRBD1 might be the D (5 bases). Trimming left V 5 bases short and J 3 bases short, with 23 bases between. CDR3 size: 19 residues. Germline CDR1 KGHSH, CDR2 LQKENI. For the CDR3, the DNA is TGTGCCAGCTCAACTGAGCCGGGACGGCTCCCCTTCTATAATTCACCCCTCCACTTT. It is translated as CASSTEPGRLPFYNSPLHF.

The V and J genes are TRBV20-1 and TRBJ2-1; 7 bases fit TRBD2. There are 14 residues in the CDR3. Germline CDR1 and CDR2: DFQATT and SNEGSKA (reference sequence). V shed 5 bases, J shed 6 bases, and the junction held 10 bases outside the gene matches. The CDR3 region is CSAPRLASGNEQFF. For the CDR3, the DNA is TGCAGTGCTCCTCGACTAGCCTCGGGCAATGAGCAGTTCTTC.

The J gene is TRBJ2-7, the V gene TRBV5-5; D not resolved. The CDR3 loop spans 13 amino acids. Germline V CDR1 and CDR2: SGHKS, YYEKEE (reference sequence). Trimming pared 3 bases from V and 2 bases from J, leaving 9 bases between. The CDR3 DNA sequence: TGTGCCAGCAGCTGGTCGGGCACCTACGAGCAGTACTTC. Amino acid sequence: CASSWSGTYEQYF.

This clonotype came up many times. CDR3 protein: CASSLLAMETQYF. The CDR3 bases are TGCGCCAGCAGCTTGCTAGCAATGGAGACCCAGTACTTC. The V call is TRBV5-1, the J call TRBJ2-5; possible D gene TRBD2, 5 bases. The CDR3 loop spans 13 amino acids. From germline, CDR1 is SGHRS and CDR2 YFSETQ. The V end was cut by 1 base, the J end by 5 bases, with 9 bases between.

In its sample, this clonotype was seen a few times. The chain is built from TRBV5-4 and TRBJ1-1, with a possible D match to TRBD1 (5 bases). Germline CDR1 and CDR2: SGHNT and YYREEE (reference sequence). CDR3 size: 13 residues. Trimming removed 4 bases at V and 6 bases at J, with 13 bases between. In nucleotides, the CDR3 is TGTGCCAGCAGCCGAGGGGTTGTGGCTGAAGCTTTCTTT. This translates into CASSRGVVAEAFF. Complete variable domain (other parts from reference TRBV5-4 and TRBJ1-1): ETGVTQSPTHLIKTRGQQVTLRCSSQSGHNTVSWYQQALGQGPQFIFQYYREEENGRGNFPPRFSGLQFPNYSSELNVNALELDDSALYLCASSRGVVAEAFFGQGTRLTVV.

The chain carries TRBV20-1 and TRBJ2-3, with 7 bases matching TRBD2. The CDR3 has 18 residues. CDR1 and CDR2 (germline): DFQATT, SNEGSKA (reference sequence). The V segment lost 2 bases and the J segment 5 bases; nucleotides outside the gene matches: 19. Here the CDR3 reads CSARYPRGSGVYRDTQYF. The CDR3 DNA reads as TGCAGTGCTAGATACCCACGGGGGAGCGGGGTGTATAGAGATACGCAGTATTTT.

J is TRBJ1-1 and V is TRBV4-1; D gene ambiguous. The CDR3 has 16 amino acids. V was trimmed by 5 bases and J by 0 bases, leaving 16 bases between them. The germline V gene has CDR1 MGHRA and CDR2 YSYEKL. The CDR3 loop is CASSSRHRYMNTEAFF. DNA of the CDR3: TGCGCCAGCAGCTCAAGGCACAGATACATGAACACTGAAGCTTTCTTT.

This chain connects TRBV30 to TRBJ2-5; D remains unclear. CDR1 is GTSNPN and CDR2 is SVGIG in the germline V gene (reference sequence). The CDR3 consists of 12 residues. Trimming took 1 base from V and 2 from J, leaving 5 bases between them. The CDR3 DNA reads as TGTGCCTGGAGTGCCCCTCAAGAGACCCAGTACTTC. It codes for CAWSAPQETQYF.

The V gene is TRBV5-1, the J gene TRBJ1-2; possible D gene TRBD1, 5 bases. Between the trimmed V and J ends, which lost 6 bases and 8 bases, there was a span of 17 bases. CDR1 is SGHRS, CDR2 YFSETQ, per germline. CDR3 size: 13 residues. Written as DNA, the CDR3 is TGCGCCAGCAACGCTGGAGGAGGGGAGGGCTACACCTTC. Protein product: CASNAGGGEGYTF.

This clonotype occurred a few times. The chain employs TRBV5-1 and TRBJ2-1; D is perhaps TRBD1 (5 bases). The CDR3 spans 16 residues. Trimming shortened V by 0 bases and J by 6 bases, and 16 bases separated the two germline ends. From germline, CDR1 is SGHRS and CDR2 YFSETQ. CDR3 DNA: TGCGCCAGCAGCTTGGCCGAGCAGGGTCGAGCCAATGAGCAGTTCTTC. This sequence encodes CASSLAEQGRANEQFF.

There are a few counts of this clonotype. The V call is TRBV27, the J call TRBJ2-2; either TRBD1 or TRBD2 may supply D (6 bases each). The CDR3 extends over 13 amino acids. Trimming took off 2 bases at V and 7 bases at J, with 8 bases between the two ends. Per the germline V gene, CDR1 is MNHEY and CDR2 is SMNVEV (reference sequence). The CDR3 DNA is TGTGCCAGCAGTTTACGGGGGCACGGGGAGCTGTTTTTT. Its protein is CASSLRGHGELFF.

This clonotype came up a few times. In DNA, the CDR3 is TGTGCCAGCTCACCTGGAACCGGCTACACCTTC. Protein: CASSPGTGYTF. V gene TRBV18 combines with J gene TRBJ1-2; unclear D gene. Germline values: CDR1 KGHSH, CDR2 LQKENI. The CDR3 extends over 11 amino acids. V gave up 3 bases and J gave up 8 bases, with 7 bases separating them. The full variable domain, in which reference TRBV18 and TRBJ1-2 provide the parts outside the CDR3, is NAGVMQNPRHLVRRRGQEARLRCSPMKGHSHVYWYRQLPEEGLKFMVYLQKENIIDESGMPKERFSAEFPKEGPSILRIQQVVRGDSAAYFCASSPGTGYTFGSGTRLTVV.

As DNA, the CDR3 is TGTGCCAGCAGCCAAATGGATACGCAGTATTTT. It encodes CASSQMDTQYF. The chain combines TRBV3-1 with TRBJ2-3; no clear D. The CDR3 length is 11 residues. Trimming stripped 2 bases from V and 6 bases from J, with 3 bases between. CDR1 and CDR2 (germline): LGHDT, YNNKEL (reference sequence).

This clonotype was recorded at least ten times. The chain uses TRBV5-5 and TRBJ2-3; no definite D call. This CDR3 has 14 amino acids. V lost 0 bases, J lost 1 base, and 6 bases lay in between. Germline V gene sequence: CDR1 SGHKS, CDR2 YYEKEE (reference sequence). CDR3 DNA: TGTGCCAGCAGCTTGGCCCCAGGCACAGATACGCAGTATTTT. This translates into CASSLAPGTDTQYF.